This T cell receptor (beta chain) originates from a study of blood T cell repertoires in COVID-19. Turning to the study itself: Samples came from the United States, Italy and Spain, spanning acute and convalescent COVID-19. PBMCs, B-cell-depleted T cells, or T cells provided the cDNA or gDNA that made up the material.

Authors' data handling: The authors estimated nucleated cell counts from reference gene primer amplification. Sequencing was performed with immunoSEQ multiplex PCR; in TCRdb, only in-frame clones are kept and a portion is missing. That table gives V, J and clone size, and the DNA gave D and trimming. Of about 170,000 clones in the sample, roughly nine tenths were seen once. V dropped 1 base and J dropped 7 bases, with 13 bases sitting between them. Germline CDR1 reads KGHSH; CDR2 reads LQKENI. The CDR3 runs 14 residues. This TCR was sampled from a man aged 55 to 69 with acute or convalescent COVID-19. The sequencing sample was made of peripheral blood. The V and J genes are TRBV18 and TRBJ1-1, with D perhaps matching TRBD1 (6 bases). CDR3: CASSPQKGGDEAFF. The CDR3 DNA follows: TGTGCCAGCTCACCACAAAAGGGGGGGGATGAAGCTTTCTTT.